The 5 T cell receptor beta chains below were found in one sample sequenced in a study of long-term antiretroviral therapy in people with HIV. The assay used was immunoSEQ (version v3.0), run at survey level. Repertoires were generated with immunoSEQ multiplex PCR, while TCRdb's copy carries only in-frame clones and drops some. Of fewer than 20,000 clones in the sample, under 85% were seen once. Sequenced here: unsorted PBMCs, sampled 0.3 years after starting antiretroviral therapy. The receptors were gathered from a woman between 50 and 59 years old with HIV.

The gene calls are TRBV11-2 and TRBJ2-7; D is undetermined. The germline gives CDR1 SGHAT, CDR2 FQNNGV. The V end was cut by 8 bases, the J end by 0 bases, with 11 bases between. CDR3 length equals 13 residues. CDR3 in amino acids: CASPSPPSYEQYF. The CDR3 bases are TGTGCCAGCCCCAGCCCTCCCTCCTACGAGCAGTACTTC.

The rearrangement links TRBV10-3 to TRBJ2-1, with D hard to call. From germline, CDR1 is ENHRY and CDR2 SYGVKD. The CDR3 is 17 residues long. Trimming stripped 0 bases from V and 4 bases from J, with 16 bases between. The CDR3, as DNA: TGTGCCATCAGTGAGTCGGTGAGGCGGATCGATTACAATGAGCAGTTCTTC. Translating it yields CAISESVRRIDYNEQFF.

The chain carries TRBV28 and TRBJ1-1, with D unresolved. V was clipped by 5 bases and J by 1 base, with 11 bases between them. The CDR3 is 14 amino acids. Germline V gives CDR1 MDHEN, CDR2 SYDVKM. CDR3 region: CASSNDGQNTEAFF. In DNA, the CDR3 is TGTGCCAGCAGTAACGACGGGCAGAACACTGAAGCTTTCTTT.

The chain links TRBV11-3 to TRBJ2-1; no firm D call. The CDR3 consists of 11 residues. The V gene's germline CDR1 is SGHNT and CDR2 YENEEA. With 2 bases removed from V and 8 bases from J, the gap between germline ends came to 4 bases. The CDR3 sequence: CASSLRDEQFF. CDR3 coding DNA: TGTGCCAGCAGCTTAAGGGATGAGCAGTTCTTC.

The rearrangement links TRBV6-5 to TRBJ2-6, with TRBD1 identical over 7 bases. The CDR3 covers 14 residues. J was trimmed by 4 bases and V by 6 bases; bases with no gene match: 3. CDR1 is MNHEY and CDR2 is SVGAGI in the germline V gene. CDR3 bases: TGTGCCAGCAGGACAGGGACCGGGGCCAACGTCCTGACTTTC. Translated: CASRTGTGANVLTF.